The 3 T cell receptor beta chains presented below share a single source sample, sequenced in a study of lymphopenia after photon versus proton radiotherapy. Assay used: immunoSEQ multiplex PCR; TCRdb lists only in-frame clones, some missing. This table has roughly 26,000 clones, 84% appearing once. The specimen was peripheral blood, collected from a patient treated with photon-based radiotherapy. Receptors originate from a man aged 40-49 years with gastric cancer.

The chain employs TRBV7-6 and TRBJ1-2; a weak D match, TRBD1 (6 bases). Germline V gene sequence: CDR1 SGHVS, CDR2 FNYEAQ. CDR3 length: 15 residues. Trimming left V 1 base short and J 5 bases short, with 14 bases between. Written as DNA, the CDR3 is TGTGCCAGCAGCTTAGGTGGGGGCGCAATGTATGGCTACACCTTC. Translated, it gives CASSLGGGAMYGYTF.

This chain links TRBV7-2 with TRBJ2-7; D ambiguous. Germline V gene sequence: CDR1 SGHTA, CDR2 FQGNSA. With 1 base removed from V and 7 bases from J, the gap between germline ends came to 14 bases. The CDR3 has 14 amino acids. The CDR3 is CASSLEPWPWEQYF. The CDR3 region has the DNA TGTGCCAGCAGCTTAGAGCCCTGGCCTTGGGAGCAGTACTTC.

This chain connects TRBV2 to TRBJ1-1, with 8 bases that match TRBD1. The CDR3 loop spans 14 amino acids. V shed 5 bases and J 0 bases; nucleotides not matched to a gene: 2. Germline CDR1 is SNHLY and CDR2 is FYNNEI. The CDR3 here is CASSRTGLNTEAFF. The CDR3 region has the DNA TGTGCCAGCAGTCGGACAGGGCTGAACACTGAAGCTTTCTTT.